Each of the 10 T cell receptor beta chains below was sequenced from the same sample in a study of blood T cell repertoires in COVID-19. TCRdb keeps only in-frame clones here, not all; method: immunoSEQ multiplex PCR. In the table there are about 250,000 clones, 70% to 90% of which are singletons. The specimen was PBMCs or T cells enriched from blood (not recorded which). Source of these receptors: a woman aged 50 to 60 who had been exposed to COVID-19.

Written as DNA, the CDR3 is TGTGCCAGCAGGGGACAGCAGAACACCGGGGAGCTGTTTTTT. Protein sequence: CASRGQQNTGELFF. The chain has TRBV6-5 and TRBJ2-2, with 7 bases lining up with TRBD1. The J segment lost 1 base and the V segment lost 6 bases, leaving 2 bases of the junction unmatched. The CDR3 sequence is 14 residues long. Germline V gene lookup returns CDR1 MNHEY and CDR2 SVGAGI.

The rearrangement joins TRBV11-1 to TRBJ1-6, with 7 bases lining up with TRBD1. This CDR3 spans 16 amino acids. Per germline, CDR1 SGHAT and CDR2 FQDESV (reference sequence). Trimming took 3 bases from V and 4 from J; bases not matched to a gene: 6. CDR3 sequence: CASSFSRDSYNSPLHF. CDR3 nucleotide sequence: TGTGCCAGCAGCTTTTCCCGGGACAGTTATAATTCACCCCTCCACTTT.

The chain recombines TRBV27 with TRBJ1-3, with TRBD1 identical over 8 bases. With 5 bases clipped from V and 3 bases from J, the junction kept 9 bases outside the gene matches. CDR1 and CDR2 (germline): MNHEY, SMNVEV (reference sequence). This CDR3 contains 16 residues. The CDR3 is CASSPTRTGFGNTIYF. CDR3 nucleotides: TGTGCCAGCAGTCCAACGCGGACAGGGTTTGGAAACACCATATATTTT.

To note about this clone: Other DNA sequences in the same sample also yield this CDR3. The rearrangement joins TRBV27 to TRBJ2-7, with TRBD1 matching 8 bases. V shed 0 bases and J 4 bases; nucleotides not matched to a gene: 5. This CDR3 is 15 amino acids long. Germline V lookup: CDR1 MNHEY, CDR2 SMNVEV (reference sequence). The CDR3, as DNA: TGTGCCAGCAGTTTATCGGGGACAGGCGCTTACGAGCAGTACTTC. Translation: CASSLSGTGAYEQYF.

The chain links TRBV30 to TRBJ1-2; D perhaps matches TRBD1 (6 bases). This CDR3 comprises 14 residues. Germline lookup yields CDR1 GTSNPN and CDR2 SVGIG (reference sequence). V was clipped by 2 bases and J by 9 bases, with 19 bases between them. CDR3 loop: CAWSTGGMANRYTF. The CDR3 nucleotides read TGTGCCTGGAGTACGGGGGGCATGGCAAATCGCTACACCTTC.

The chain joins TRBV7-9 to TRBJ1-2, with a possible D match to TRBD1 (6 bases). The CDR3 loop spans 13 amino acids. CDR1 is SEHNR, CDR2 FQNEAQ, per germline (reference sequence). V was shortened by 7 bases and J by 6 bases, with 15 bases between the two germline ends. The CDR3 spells CASTLGQYNGYTF. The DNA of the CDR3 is TGTGCCAGCACCCTTGGACAGTATAATGGCTACACCTTC.

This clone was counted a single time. CDR3: CASSQGGWTGSQPQHF. CDR3 in DNA: TGTGCCAGCAGCCAAGGAGGGTGGACGGGGAGTCAGCCCCAGCATTTT. The chain carries TRBV3-1 (or the pseudogene TRBV3-2) and TRBJ1-5; D gene ambiguous. V dropped 1 base and J dropped 6 bases, with 16 bases sitting between them. The CDR3 loop spans 16 amino acids. Germline-derived CDR1 and CDR2 are LGHDT and YNNKEL (reference sequence).

CDR3 DNA: TGTGCCAGCAGTTTAAGGGGTTACCCGGAGGGCAATTCACCCCTCCACTTT. It specifies CASSLRGYPEGNSPLHF. The chain employs TRBV27 and TRBJ1-6, with D perhaps TRBD1 (5 bases). Germline CDR1 is MNHEY and CDR2 is SMNVEV (reference sequence). V was shortened by 2 bases and J by 7 bases, with 18 bases between the two germline ends. This CDR3 comprises 17 residues.

The CDR3 bases are TGTGCCAGCAGCTTAATACTGAGACTTAAGAACACTGAAGCTTTCTTT. Translation: CASSLILRLKNTEAFF. This sequence joins TRBV7-2 and TRBJ1-1; no clear D. The CDR3 covers 16 residues. Trimming removed 2 bases from V and 1 base from J, with 14 bases in between. In germline, CDR1 is SGHTA, CDR2 FQGNSA.

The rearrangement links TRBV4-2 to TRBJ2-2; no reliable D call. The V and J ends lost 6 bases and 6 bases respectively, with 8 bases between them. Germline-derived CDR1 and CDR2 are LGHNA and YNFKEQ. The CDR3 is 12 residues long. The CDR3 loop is CASRAVAGELFF. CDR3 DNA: TGTGCCAGCAGGGCGGTGGCCGGGGAGCTGTTTTTT.